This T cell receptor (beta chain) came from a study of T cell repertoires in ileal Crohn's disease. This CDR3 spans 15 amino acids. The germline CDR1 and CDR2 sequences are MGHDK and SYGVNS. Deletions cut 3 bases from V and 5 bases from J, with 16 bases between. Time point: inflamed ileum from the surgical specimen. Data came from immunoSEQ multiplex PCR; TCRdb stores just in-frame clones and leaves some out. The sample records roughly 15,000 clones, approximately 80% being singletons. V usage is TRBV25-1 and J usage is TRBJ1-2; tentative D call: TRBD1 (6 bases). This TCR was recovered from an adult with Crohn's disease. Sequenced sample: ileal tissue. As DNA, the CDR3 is TGTGCCAGCAGTGATTACACTACAGGGAGATATGGCTACACCTTC. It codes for CASSDYTTGRYGYTF.